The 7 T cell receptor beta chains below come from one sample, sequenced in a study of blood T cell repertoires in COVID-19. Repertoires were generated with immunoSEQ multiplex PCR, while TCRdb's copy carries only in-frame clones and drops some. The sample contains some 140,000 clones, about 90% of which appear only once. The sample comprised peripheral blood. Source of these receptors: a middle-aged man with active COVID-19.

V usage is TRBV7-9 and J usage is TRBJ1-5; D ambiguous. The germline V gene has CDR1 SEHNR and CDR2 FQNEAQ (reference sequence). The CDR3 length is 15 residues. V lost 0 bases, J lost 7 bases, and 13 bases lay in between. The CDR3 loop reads CASSLAAGGPQPQHF. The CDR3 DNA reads TGTGCCAGCAGCTTAGCGGCAGGAGGGCCGCAGCCCCAGCATTTT.

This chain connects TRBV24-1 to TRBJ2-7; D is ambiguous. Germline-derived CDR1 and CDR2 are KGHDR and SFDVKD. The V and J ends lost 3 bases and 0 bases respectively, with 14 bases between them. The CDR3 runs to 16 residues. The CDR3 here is CATSDRGWVSSYEQYF. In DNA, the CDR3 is TGTGCCACCAGTGATCGCGGTTGGGTAAGCTCCTACGAGCAGTACTTC.

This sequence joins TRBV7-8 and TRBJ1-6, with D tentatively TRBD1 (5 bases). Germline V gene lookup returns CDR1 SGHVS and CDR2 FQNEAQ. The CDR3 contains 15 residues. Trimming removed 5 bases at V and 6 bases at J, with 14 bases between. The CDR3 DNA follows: TGTGCCAGCAGCGCAATTGGGACTCCTAATTCACCCCTCCACTTT. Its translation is CASSAIGTPNSPLHF.

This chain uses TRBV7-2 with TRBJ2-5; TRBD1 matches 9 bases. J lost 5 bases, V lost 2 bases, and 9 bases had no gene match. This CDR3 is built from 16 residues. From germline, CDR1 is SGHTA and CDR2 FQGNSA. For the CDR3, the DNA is TGTGCCAGCAGCTTAACCCCAACAGGGGGCGGGGAGACCCAGTACTTC. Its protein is CASSLTPTGGGETQYF.

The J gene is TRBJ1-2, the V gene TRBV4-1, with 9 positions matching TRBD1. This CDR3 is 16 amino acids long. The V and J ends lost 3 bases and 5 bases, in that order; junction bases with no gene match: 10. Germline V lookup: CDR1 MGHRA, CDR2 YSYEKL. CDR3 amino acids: CASSHGRTGGRYGYTF. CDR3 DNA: TGCGCCAGCAGCCATGGTCGCACAGGGGGCCGATATGGCTACACCTTC.

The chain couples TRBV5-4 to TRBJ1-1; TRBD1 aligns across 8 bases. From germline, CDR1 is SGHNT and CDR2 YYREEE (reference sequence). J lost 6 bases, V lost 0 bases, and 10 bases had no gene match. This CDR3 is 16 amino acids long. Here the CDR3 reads CASSLGRRGLIAEAFF. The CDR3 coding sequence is TGTGCCAGCAGCTTGGGTCGCAGGGGGCTTATCGCTGAAGCTTTCTTT.

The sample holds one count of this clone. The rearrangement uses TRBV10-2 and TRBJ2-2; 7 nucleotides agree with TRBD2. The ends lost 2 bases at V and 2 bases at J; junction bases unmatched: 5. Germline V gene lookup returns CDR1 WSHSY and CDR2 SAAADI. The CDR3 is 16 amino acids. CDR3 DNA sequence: TGCGCCAGCAGTGAGAGGCGGGGGACCAACACCGGGGAGCTGTTTTTT. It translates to CASSERRGTNTGELFF.